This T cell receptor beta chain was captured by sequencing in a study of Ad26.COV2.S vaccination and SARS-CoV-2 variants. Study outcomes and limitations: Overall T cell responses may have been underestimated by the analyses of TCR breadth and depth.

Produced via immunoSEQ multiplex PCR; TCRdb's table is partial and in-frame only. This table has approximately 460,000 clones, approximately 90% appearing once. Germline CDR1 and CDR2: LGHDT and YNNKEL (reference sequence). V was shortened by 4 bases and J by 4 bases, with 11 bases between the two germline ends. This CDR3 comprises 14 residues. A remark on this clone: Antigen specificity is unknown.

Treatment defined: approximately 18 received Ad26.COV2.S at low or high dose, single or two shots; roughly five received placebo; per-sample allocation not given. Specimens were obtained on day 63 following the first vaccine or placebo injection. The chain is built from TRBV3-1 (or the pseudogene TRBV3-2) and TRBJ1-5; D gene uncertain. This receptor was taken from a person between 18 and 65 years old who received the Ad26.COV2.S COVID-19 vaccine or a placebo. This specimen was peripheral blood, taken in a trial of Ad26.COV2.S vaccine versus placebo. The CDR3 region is CASSPIPGNQPQHF. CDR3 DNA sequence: TGTGCCAGCAGCCCTATACCGGGGAATCAGCCCCAGCATTTT.